The 30 T cell receptor beta chains reported below all come from one sample, sequenced in a study of PD-L1 blockade in urothelial cancer. Time point reported: peripheral blood 6 weeks after treatment start. Clones were sequenced by immunoSEQ multiplex PCR, and TCRdb holds only the in-frame ones, with some missing. The sample has some 22,000 clones, under 95% seen once; the top ten hold about 11%. The sequenced sample was PBMCs, obtained around atezolizumab (anti-PD-L1) treatment. These receptors were taken from an older woman with urothelial cancer.

CDR3 region: CASSLGLVVYEQYF. The DNA for the CDR3 is TGCGCCAGCAGCTTGGGACTAGTGGTCTACGAGCAGTACTTC. The rearrangement links TRBV5-1 to TRBJ2-7; D possibly corresponds to TRBD2 (6 bases). The CDR3 runs 14 residues. The ends were cut back, 0 bases at V and 3 bases at J, with 10 bases in the middle. From germline, CDR1 is SGHRS and CDR2 YFSETQ.

The CDR3 nucleotides are TGTGCCATCAGTGAAAGAGGCGCAGGGAACTATGGCTACACCTTC. This translates into CAISERGAGNYGYTF. The chain is built from TRBV10-3 and TRBJ1-2; tentative D call: TRBD1 (5 bases). The CDR3 covers 15 residues. V was shortened by 3 bases and J by 2 bases, with 13 bases between the two germline ends. Germline values: CDR1 ENHRY, CDR2 SYGVKD.

Here the CDR3 reads CASSSKARFSGRSYEQYF. The CDR3 bases are TGTGCCAGCAGCTCCAAGGCAAGGTTTAGCGGGAGATCCTACGAGCAGTACTTC. The J gene is TRBJ2-7, the V gene TRBV5-4; TRBD2 agrees at 9 bases. V lost 3 bases and J lost 1; bases outside the gene matches: 14. The germline V gene has CDR1 SGHNT and CDR2 YYREEE (reference sequence). This CDR3 has 18 residues.

V is TRBV7-2 and J is TRBJ2-7, with TRBD1 matching over 10 bases. This CDR3 is built from 16 residues. CDR1 and CDR2 from the germline V gene are SGHTA and FQGNSA. Germline trimming cut 5 bases from V and 0 bases from J; bases unmatched to any gene: 7. The CDR3 loop reads CASSPTGTGVSYEQYF. For the CDR3, the DNA is TGTGCCAGCAGCCCAACCGGGACAGGGGTCTCCTACGAGCAGTACTTC.

V usage is TRBV7-2 and J usage is TRBJ2-7; 7 bases match TRBD2. Germline loops: CDR1 SGHTA, CDR2 FQGNSA. V lost 5 bases to trimming and J lost 7 bases; unmatched junction nucleotides: 11. CDR3 length equals 14 residues. The CDR3 region has the DNA TGTGCCAGCAGCCTGGGACTACCCCAAGTGGAGCAGTACTTC. It encodes CASSLGLPQVEQYF. The full variable domain, in which reference TRBV7-2 and TRBJ2-7 provide the parts outside the CDR3, is GAGVSQSPSNKVTEKGKDVELRCDPISGHTALYWYRQSLGQGLEFLIYFQGNSAPDKSGLPSDRFSAERTGGSVSTLTIQRTQQEDSAVYLCASSLGLPQVEQYFGPGTRLTVT.

This chain uses TRBV6-1 with TRBJ1-4, with D perhaps matching TRBD1 (5 bases). V was shortened by 2 bases and J by 8 bases, with 18 bases between the two germline ends. Per the germline V gene, CDR1 is MNHNS and CDR2 is SASEGT. This CDR3 is 16 amino acids long. The CDR3 protein is CASSELLGRGKEKLFF. CDR3 in DNA: TGTGCCAGCAGTGAACTTTTAGGCCGGGGGAAGGAAAAACTGTTTTTT.

V is TRBV2 and J is TRBJ2-4; 8 bases are shared with TRBD1. Germline V gene sequence: CDR1 SNHLY, CDR2 FYNNEI. Trimming cost V 8 bases and J 4 bases; bases outside gene matches: 7. The CDR3 covers 14 residues. The chain's CDR3 is CASLADRAKNIQYF. CDR3 in DNA: TGTGCCAGCTTGGCGGACAGGGCGAAAAACATTCAGTACTTC.

This chain connects TRBV11-2 to TRBJ1-1; 7 bases match TRBD1. The CDR3 extends over 13 amino acids. CDR1 and CDR2 from the germline V gene are SGHAT and FQNNGV. Trimming at V came to 1 base and at J to 7 bases, leaving 3 bases not matched to a gene. DNA for the CDR3: TGTGCCAGCAGCTTAGGGTCAGGGGGTGAAGCTTTCTTT. Amino acid sequence: CASSLGSGGEAFF.

The rearrangement joins TRBV4-3 to TRBJ2-3, with TRBD2 matching 8 bases. The CDR3 loop spans 17 amino acids. Trimming cost V 1 base and J 1 base; bases outside gene matches: 7. CDR1 is LGHNA, CDR2 YSLEER, per germline. CDR3 protein: CASSQGSPTSGTDTQYF. In DNA, the CDR3 is TGCGCCAGCAGCCAAGGTTCCCCGACTAGCGGCACAGATACGCAGTATTTT.

The chain joins TRBV7-2 to TRBJ2-1; maybe TRBD1 (8 bases). The length of the CDR3 is 16 residues. Trimming left V 3 bases short and J 3 bases short, with 15 bases between. The germline gives CDR1 SGHTA, CDR2 FQGNSA. For the CDR3, the DNA is TGTGCCAGCAGCTTGGTGGGGGGGACAGGCTACAATGAGCAGTTCTTC. Translated: CASSLVGGTGYNEQFF. The full variable domain, with the rest looked up from reference TRBV7-2 and TRBJ2-1, is GAGVSQSPSNKVTEKGKDVELRCDPISGHTALYWYRQSLGQGLEFLIYFQGNSAPDKSGLPSDRFSAERTGGSVSTLTIQRTQQEDSAVYLCASSLVGGTGYNEQFFGPGTRLTVL.

The rearrangement links TRBV4-1 to TRBJ2-7, with 9 nucleotides matching TRBD2. This CDR3 is 17 amino acids long. Germline trimming cut 1 base from V and 0 bases from J; bases unmatched to any gene: 7. Germline V CDR1 and CDR2: MGHRA, YSYEKL. This CDR3 reads CASSQALAGISSYEQYF. CDR3 coding DNA: TGCGCCAGCAGCCAAGCCCTAGCGGGGATTAGCTCCTACGAGCAGTACTTC.

V gene TRBV7-2 combines with J gene TRBJ2-7; 11 positions agree with TRBD2. This CDR3 comprises 16 residues. In germline, CDR1 is SGHTA, CDR2 FQGNSA. The trim removed 6 bases at V and 4 bases at J, leaving 11 bases unmatched. CDR3 sequence: CASSQRVAGGRYEQYF. Written as DNA, the CDR3 is TGTGCCAGCAGTCAGAGAGTAGCGGGGGGGAGATACGAGCAGTACTTC.

The chain couples TRBV27 to TRBJ1-3; D gene ambiguous. CDR1 and CDR2 from the germline V gene are MNHEY and SMNVEV (reference sequence). V lost 5 bases and J 1 base, leaving 6 bases between the germline ends. The CDR3 sequence is 13 residues long. CDR3 sequence (DNA): TGTGCCAGCAGTCCCTTTTCTGGAAACACCATATATTTT. Protein product: CASSPFSGNTIYF.

The chain is built from TRBV7-2 and TRBJ1-1, with D perhaps TRBD1 (6 bases). Trimming took off 5 bases at V and 3 bases at J, with 13 bases between the two ends. Germline V gene sequence: CDR1 SGHTA, CDR2 FQGNSA. This CDR3 is 14 amino acids long. CDR3: CASSSGGADTEAFF. As DNA, the CDR3 is TGTGCCAGCAGCAGCGGGGGGGCTGACACTGAAGCTTTCTTT.

This rearrangement joins TRBV7-9 to TRBJ2-4; D is possibly TRBD2 (5 bases). Germline-derived CDR1 and CDR2 are SEHNR and FQNEAQ (reference sequence). V was pared by 0 bases and J by 3 bases, with 6 bases between. There are 14 residues in the CDR3. The CDR3 DNA reads as TGTGCCAGCAGCTTAGCGGGGAGCAAAAACATTCAGTACTTC. As protein: CASSLAGSKNIQYF.

The rearrangement uses TRBV18 and TRBJ1-5; D is uncertain. Trimming pared 3 bases from V and 2 bases from J, leaving 14 bases between. The CDR3 spans 16 residues. Germline V gene lookup returns CDR1 KGHSH and CDR2 LQKENI. The CDR3 DNA reads TGTGCCAGCTCACCGGCGGAAAATTCTGGCAATCAGCCCCAGCATTTT. Its protein product is CASSPAENSGNQPQHF.

The chain links TRBV9 to TRBJ1-3; tentative D call: TRBD1 (6 bases). The V and J ends lost 0 bases and 7 bases respectively, with 20 bases between them. The CDR3 is 17 amino acids. Germline CDR1 is SGDLS and CDR2 is YYNGEE. CDR3 loop: CASSVVPGRGTGNTIYF. CDR3 nucleotides: TGTGCCAGCAGCGTAGTACCCGGCAGGGGCACCGGGAACACCATATATTTT.

CDR3: CASSFAGGEIGYTF. The CDR3 nucleotides are TGTGCCAGCAGTTTTGCGGGTGGGGAGATCGGCTACACCTTC. The genes are TRBV27 and TRBJ1-2; unclear D gene. The CDR3 runs to 14 residues. The V gene's germline CDR1 is MNHEY and CDR2 SMNVEV (reference sequence). The V gene lost 3 bases and the J gene lost 8 bases, with 16 bases spanning the gap.

The DNA of the CDR3 is TGTGCCAGAAGCCGACTCCCCGGGACAGGGGCCAGCGAAGCTTTCTTT. Residues: CARSRLPGTGASEAFF. The gene calls are TRBV5-3 and TRBJ1-1; TRBD1 aligns across 10 bases. TRBV5-3 is marked as an open reading frame, function uncertain. The CDR3 extends over 16 amino acids. J was trimmed by 8 bases and V by 4 bases; bases with no gene match: 14.

This chain joins TRBV4-2 and TRBJ1-5, with a weak D call TRBD1 (6 bases). The CDR3 has 15 amino acids. Deletions cut 2 bases from V and 8 bases from J, with 16 bases between. CDR1 and CDR2 from the germline V gene are LGHNA and YNFKEQ. The CDR3 nucleotides read TGTGCCAGCAGCCAATACCACAGGGCTCCTGAGCCCCAGCATTTT. Its protein product is CASSQYHRAPEPQHF.

This rearrangement joins TRBV29-1 to TRBJ2-2; weak D call: TRBD2 (6 bases). V was cut by 3 bases and J by 0 bases, with 11 bases left in between. Germline CDR1 is SQVTM and CDR2 is ANQGSEA. The CDR3 contains 15 residues. This CDR3 is CSVDPGGANTGELFF. In nucleotides, the CDR3 is TGCAGCGTTGACCCAGGCGGGGCGAACACCGGGGAGCTGTTTTTT.

The V gene is TRBV7-2, the J gene TRBJ2-1; 7 nucleotides match TRBD1. The V and J ends lost 5 bases and 2 bases, in that order; junction bases with no gene match: 9. The CDR3 consists of 16 residues. The germline V gene encodes CDR1 SGHTA and CDR2 FQGNSA. CDR3 bases: TGTGCCAGCAGCATTCACCCGGGACAGCCCTACAATGAGCAGTTCTTC. This sequence encodes CASSIHPGQPYNEQFF.

The chain links TRBV19 to TRBJ1-5; D gene ambiguous. Germline V lookup: CDR1 LNHDA, CDR2 SQIVND (reference sequence). The CDR3 spans 14 residues. Trimming took 5 bases from V and 4 from J, leaving 12 bases between them. In DNA form, the CDR3 reads TGTGCCAGTAGTGATTCGACACAGAATCAGCCCCAGCATTTT. This gives the protein CASSDSTQNQPQHF.

The chain carries TRBV7-3 and TRBJ1-2, with 7 nucleotides matching TRBD1. The CDR3 contains 16 residues. Per germline, CDR1 SGHTA and CDR2 FQGTGA. V lost 5 bases to trimming and J lost 1 base; unmatched junction nucleotides: 10. The DNA of the CDR3 is TGTGCCAGCAGCCCAGGGGGAGAGGGGCTTAACTATGGCTACACCTTC. This gives the protein CASSPGGEGLNYGYTF.

A single count supports this clone. This chain connects TRBV5-4 to TRBJ2-6; no definite D call. Per germline, CDR1 SGHNT and CDR2 YYREEE (reference sequence). The V gene lost 3 bases and the J gene lost 3 bases, with 10 bases spanning the gap. The CDR3 is made up of 15 amino acids. The CDR3 sequence: CASSSVLVGANVLTF. Written as DNA, the CDR3 is TGTGCCAGCAGCTCGGTCCTTGTTGGGGCCAACGTCCTGACTTTC. The entire variable domain, with the rest obtained from reference TRBV5-4 and TRBJ2-6, is as follows: ETGVTQSPTHLIKTRGQQVTLRCSSQSGHNTVSWYQQALGQGPQFIFQYYREEENGRGNFPPRFSGLQFPNYSSELNVNALELDDSALYLCASSSVLVGANVLTFGAGSRLTVL.

This chain uses TRBV5-1 with TRBJ1-3; 7 bases are shared with TRBD1. Germline V CDR1 and CDR2: SGHRS, YFSETQ. V trimming: 4 bases; J trimming: 4 bases; junction bases outside the gene matches: 14. CDR3 length: 17 amino acids. The CDR3 spells CASSLGTVGPRGNTIYF. The CDR3 nucleotides are TGCGCCAGCAGCCTCGGGACAGTGGGTCCAAGGGGAAACACCATATATTTT.

The chain uses TRBV6-5 and TRBJ1-2, with D perhaps TRBD1 (5 bases). V was pared by 0 bases and J by 5 bases, with 13 bases between. CDR3 length: 15 residues. Germline V gene sequence: CDR1 MNHEY, CDR2 SVGAGI. CDR3 coding DNA: TGTGCCAGCAGTTACTCGATAGACAGTCCTTATGGCTACACCTTC. The encoded protein is CASSYSIDSPYGYTF.

The rearrangement uses TRBV11-2 and TRBJ1-1; 7 nucleotides align to TRBD1. Germline-derived CDR1 and CDR2 are SGHAT and FQNNGV. The CDR3 contains 14 residues. V was pared by 4 bases and J by 3 bases, with 5 bases of the junction left unmatched. The CDR3 protein is CASSSDRVDTEAFF. In DNA, the CDR3 is TGTGCCAGCAGCTCCGACAGGGTGGACACTGAAGCTTTCTTT.

The rearrangement uses TRBV10-3 and TRBJ1-2; D may be TRBD1 (6 bases). CDR1 ENHRY and CDR2 SYGVKD come from the germline V gene. This CDR3 has 13 residues. Trimming took off 4 bases at V and 8 bases at J, with 14 bases between the two ends. The CDR3 DNA follows: TGTGCCATCAGTGCCCACAGGGAGGGAGGCTACACCTTC. The encoded protein is CAISAHREGGYTF.

The chain uses TRBV11-2 and TRBJ2-7; 12 bases agree with TRBD1. With 6 bases clipped from V and 4 bases from J, the junction kept 10 bases outside the gene matches. The germline CDR1 and CDR2 sequences are SGHAT and FQNNGV. The CDR3 runs to 16 residues. The CDR3 sequence: CASSLMGQGARYEQYF. The CDR3 nucleotides read TGTGCCAGCAGTCTAATGGGACAGGGGGCGCGTTACGAGCAGTACTTC.